Sequencing of this TCR beta chain was carried out in a study of beta chain features in type 1 diabetes. As every portion of the isolated RNA was reverse transcribed, the sequencing read expressed TCRB transcripts. An average of approximately 4 million reads was obtained for naive, central memory and regulatory T cell samples. Profiling relied on immunoSEQ multiplex PCR, and the TCRdb table lists in-frame clones only, not all of them. Here the sample spans under 300,000 clones, approximately 20% being singletons. The CDR3 totals 13 residues. Trimming removed 7 bases at V and 1 base at J, with 13 bases between. CDR1 is SQVTM, CDR2 ANQGSEA, per germline. Study-level findings and limits: Patients with Type 1 diabetes showed moderately but significantly shorter TCRB CDR3s in all four CD4+ subsets.

In its sample, this clone was seen a few times. The antigen is not known. This sequence originates from a middle-aged woman with type 1 diabetes. The chain is built from TRBV29-1 and TRBJ1-1, with a weak D call TRBD1 (6 bases). Material: naive CD4+ T cells from blood. The DNA of the CDR3 is TGCAGCGGCATGCCGGACAGGAACACTGAAGCTTTCTTT. Its translation: CSGMPDRNTEAFF.